A single T cell receptor (beta chain) is shown here with its context. Its antigen remains unknown. Isolation of PBMCs was performed on about 9.9 ml fresh peripheral blood. Authors of the study amplified TCR beta CDR3 regions from RNA transcripts. HTBI primers were used for first-round RT-PCR of the TCR CDR3. MiXCR, applied by TCRdb to the multiplex PCR reads, yields one record per CDR3 protein. The repertoire holds about 350,000 distinct CDR3 sequences, with roughly 13% as singletons. This sample was taken from a study of T cells in Graves' hyperthyroidism and ophthalmopathy. The overall study: Staff took peripheral blood when the initial diagnosis was made, before any treatment began.

Study outcomes and limitations: Most thyroid clonotypes with frequency above 0.001 were detected in blood.

The specimen sequenced was blood. The TCR comes from a young woman with Graves' hyperthyroidism.

Here the CDR3 reads CAISGGETQYF. CDR3 DNA sequence: TGTGCCATCAGCGGTGGGGAGACCCAGTACTTC. The chain links TRBV10-3 to TRBJ2-5; D uncertain. The CDR3 is made up of 11 amino acids. Germline V CDR1 and CDR2: ENHRY, SYGVKD. Deletions cut 6 bases from V and 5 bases from J, with 7 bases between.